These 2 T cell receptor beta chains originate from one sample sequenced in a study of blood T cell repertoires in COVID-19. The data were produced by immunoSEQ multiplex PCR, yet TCRdb's version contains in-frame clones alone and is incomplete. The profile covers hundreds of thousands of clones, with roughly 90% appearing a single time and 3% taken by the ten largest. The sample taken for sequencing was PBMCs or T cells enriched from blood (not recorded which). These receptors all come from a woman in her forties or fifties who had recovered from COVID-19.

The chain is built from TRBV6-1 and TRBJ1-5; 10 bases line up with TRBD1. CDR3 length equals 18 residues. Germline values: CDR1 MNHNS, CDR2 SASEGT. V lost 0 bases and J lost 2; bases outside the gene matches: 7. In DNA, the CDR3 is TGTGCCAGCAGTGAAGCCCTATGGGACAGGGGTGGCAATCAGCCCCAGCATTTT. Translating it yields CASSEALWDRGGNQPQHF.

This chain uses TRBV29-1 with TRBJ2-7, with 7 positions matching TRBD1. The CDR3 totals 13 residues. Unmatched junction bases numbered 8, after V lost 7 bases and J lost 2 bases. Germline CDR1 and CDR2: SQVTM and ANQGSEA. CDR3 protein: CSAADRLPYEQYF. CDR3 DNA sequence: TGCAGCGCAGCGGACAGGTTACCCTACGAGCAGTACTTC.